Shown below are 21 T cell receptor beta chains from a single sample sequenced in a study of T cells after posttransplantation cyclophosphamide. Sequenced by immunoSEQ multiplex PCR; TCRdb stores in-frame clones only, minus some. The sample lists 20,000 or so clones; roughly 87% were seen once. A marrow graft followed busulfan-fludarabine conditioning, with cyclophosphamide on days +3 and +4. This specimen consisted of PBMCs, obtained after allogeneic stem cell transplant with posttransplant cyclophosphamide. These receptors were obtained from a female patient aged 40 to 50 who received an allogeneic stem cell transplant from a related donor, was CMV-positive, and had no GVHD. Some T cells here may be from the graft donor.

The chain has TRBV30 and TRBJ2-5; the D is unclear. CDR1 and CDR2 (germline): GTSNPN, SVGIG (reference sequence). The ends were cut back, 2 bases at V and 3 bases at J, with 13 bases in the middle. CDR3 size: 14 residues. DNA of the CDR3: TGTGCCTGGAGTCTCGGAAGGCGGAAAGAGACCCAGTACTTC. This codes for CAWSLGRRKETQYF.

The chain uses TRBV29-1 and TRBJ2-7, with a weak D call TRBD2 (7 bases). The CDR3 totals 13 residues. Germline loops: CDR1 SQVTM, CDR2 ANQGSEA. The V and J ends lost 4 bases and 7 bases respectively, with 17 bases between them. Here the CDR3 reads CSVVLGGRGEQYF. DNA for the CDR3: TGCAGCGTTGTCTTAGGGGGGCGGGGGGAGCAGTACTTC.

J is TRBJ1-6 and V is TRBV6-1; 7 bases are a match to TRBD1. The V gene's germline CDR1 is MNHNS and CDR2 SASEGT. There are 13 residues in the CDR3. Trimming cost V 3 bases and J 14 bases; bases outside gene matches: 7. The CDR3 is CASSDRQGEALHF. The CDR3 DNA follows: TGTGCCAGCAGTGATAGACAGGGAGAGGCCCTCCACTTT.

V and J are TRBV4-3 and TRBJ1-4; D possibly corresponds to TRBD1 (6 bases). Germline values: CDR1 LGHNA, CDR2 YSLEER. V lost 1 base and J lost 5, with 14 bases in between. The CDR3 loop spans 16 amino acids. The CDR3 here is CASSQASSGANEKLFF. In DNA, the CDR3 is TGCGCCAGCAGCCAAGCCTCTTCAGGGGCAAATGAAAAACTGTTTTTT.

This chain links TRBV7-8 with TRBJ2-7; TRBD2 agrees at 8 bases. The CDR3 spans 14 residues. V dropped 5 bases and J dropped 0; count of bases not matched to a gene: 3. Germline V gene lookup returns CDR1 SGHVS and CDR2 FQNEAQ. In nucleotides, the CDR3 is TGTGCCAGCAGCCTTCGGGAGGGCTCCTACGAGCAGTACTTC. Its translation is CASSLREGSYEQYF.

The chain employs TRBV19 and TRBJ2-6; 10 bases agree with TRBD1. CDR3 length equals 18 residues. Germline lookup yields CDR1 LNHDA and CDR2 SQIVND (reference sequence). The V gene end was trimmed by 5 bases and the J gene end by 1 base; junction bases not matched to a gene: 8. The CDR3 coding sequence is TGTGCCAGTAGTTTAAGGACAGGGGGTTTTTCTGGGGCCAACGTCCTGACTTTC. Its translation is CASSLRTGGFSGANVLTF. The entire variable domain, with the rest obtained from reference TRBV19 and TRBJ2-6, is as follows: DGGITQSPKYLFRKEGQNVTLSCEQNLNHDAMYWYRQDPGQGLRLIYYSQIVNDFQKGDIAEGYSVSREKKESFPLTVTSAQKNPTAFYLCASSLRTGGFSGANVLTFGAGSRLTVL.

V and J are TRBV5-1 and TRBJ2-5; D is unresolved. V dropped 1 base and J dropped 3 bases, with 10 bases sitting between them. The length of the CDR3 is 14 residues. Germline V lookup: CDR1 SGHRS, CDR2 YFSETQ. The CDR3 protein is CASSLILREETQYF. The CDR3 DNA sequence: TGCGCCAGCAGCTTGATTCTTCGGGAAGAGACCCAGTACTTC.

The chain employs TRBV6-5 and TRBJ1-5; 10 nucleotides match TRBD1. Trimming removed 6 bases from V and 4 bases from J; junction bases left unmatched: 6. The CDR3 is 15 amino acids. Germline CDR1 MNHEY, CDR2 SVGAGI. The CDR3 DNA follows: TGTGCCAGCAGGGCACCGGGACAGGGGAATCAGCCCCAGCATTTT. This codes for CASRAPGQGNQPQHF.

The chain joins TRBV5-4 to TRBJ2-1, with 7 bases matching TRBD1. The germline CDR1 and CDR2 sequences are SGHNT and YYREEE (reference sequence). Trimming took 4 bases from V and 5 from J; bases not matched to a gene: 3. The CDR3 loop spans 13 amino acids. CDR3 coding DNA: TGTGCCAGCAGCCGACAGGGAAACAATGAGCAGTTCTTC. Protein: CASSRQGNNEQFF.

DNA for the CDR3: TGTGCCAGCACTTCCCTGGGGGGTTGGACTGAAGCTTTCTTT. Residues: CASTSLGGWTEAFF. The rearrangement uses TRBV5-6 and TRBJ1-1, with a tentative D call TRBD1 (5 bases). From germline, CDR1 is SGHDT and CDR2 YYEEEE. This CDR3 has 14 amino acids. Between the trimmed V and J ends, which lost 6 bases and 5 bases, there was a span of 17 bases.

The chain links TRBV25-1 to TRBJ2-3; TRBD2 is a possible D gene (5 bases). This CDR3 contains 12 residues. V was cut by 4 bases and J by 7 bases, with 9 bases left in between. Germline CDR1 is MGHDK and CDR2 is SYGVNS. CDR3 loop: CASSATGYTQYF. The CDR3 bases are TGTGCCAGCAGTGCTACGGGATATACGCAGTATTTT.

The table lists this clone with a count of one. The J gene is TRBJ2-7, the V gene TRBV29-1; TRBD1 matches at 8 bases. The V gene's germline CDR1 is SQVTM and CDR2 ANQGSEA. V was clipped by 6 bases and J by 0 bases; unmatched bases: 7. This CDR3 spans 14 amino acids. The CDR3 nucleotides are TGCAGCGTAGCACGGGACAGGAGCTCCTACGAGCAGTACTTC. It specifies CSVARDRSSYEQYF.

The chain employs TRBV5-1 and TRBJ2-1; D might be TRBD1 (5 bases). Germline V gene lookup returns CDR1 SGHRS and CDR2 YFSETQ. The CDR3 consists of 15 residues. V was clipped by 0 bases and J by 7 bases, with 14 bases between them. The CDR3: CASSLEYGAINEQFF. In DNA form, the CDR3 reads TGCGCCAGCAGCTTGGAGTATGGGGCAATAAATGAGCAGTTCTTC.

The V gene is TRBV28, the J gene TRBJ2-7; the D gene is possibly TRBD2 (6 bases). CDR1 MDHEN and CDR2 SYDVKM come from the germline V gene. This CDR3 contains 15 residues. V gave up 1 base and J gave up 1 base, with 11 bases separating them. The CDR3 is CASSLSRLASYEQYF. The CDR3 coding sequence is TGTGCCAGCAGTTTATCCCGCCTAGCGTCCTACGAGCAGTACTTC. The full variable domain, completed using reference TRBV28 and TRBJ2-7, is DVKVTQSSRYLVKRTGEKVFLECVQDMDHENMFWYRQDPGLGLRLIYFSYDVKMKEKGDIPEGYSVSREKKERFSLILESASTNQTSMYLCASSLSRLASYEQYFGPGTRLTVT.

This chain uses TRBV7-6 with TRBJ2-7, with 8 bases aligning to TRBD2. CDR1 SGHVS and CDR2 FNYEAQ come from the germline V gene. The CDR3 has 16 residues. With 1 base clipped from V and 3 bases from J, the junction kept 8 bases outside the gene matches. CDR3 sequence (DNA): TGTGCCAGCAGCTTAGGGCTAGCGGGTCTCAACTACGAGCAGTACTTC. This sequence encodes CASSLGLAGLNYEQYF.

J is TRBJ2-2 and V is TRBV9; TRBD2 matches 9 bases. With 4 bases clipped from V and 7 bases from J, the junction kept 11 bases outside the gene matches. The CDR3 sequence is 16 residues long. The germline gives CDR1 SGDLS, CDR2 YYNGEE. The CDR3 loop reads CASSPGGAGGFGELFF. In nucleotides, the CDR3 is TGTGCCAGCAGCCCGGGGGGAGCGGGAGGTTTCGGGGAGCTGTTTTTT. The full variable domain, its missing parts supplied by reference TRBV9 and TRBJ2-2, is DSGVTQTPKHLITATGQRVTLRCSPRSGDLSVYWYQQSLDQGLQFLIQYYNGEERAKGNILERFSAQQFPDLHSELNLSSLELGDSALYFCASSPGGAGGFGELFFGEGSRLTVL.

The CDR3 loop reads CASSGPGLAGVSYEQYF. The CDR3 DNA reads TGTGCCAGCAGTGGCCCGGGGCTAGCGGGAGTCTCCTACGAGCAGTACTTC. The rearrangement uses TRBV27 and TRBJ2-7; 10 bases map to TRBD2. Germline V gene data show CDR1 as MNHEY and CDR2 as SMNVEV (reference sequence). J lost 0 bases, V lost 5 bases, and 10 bases had no gene match. CDR3 length equals 17 residues.

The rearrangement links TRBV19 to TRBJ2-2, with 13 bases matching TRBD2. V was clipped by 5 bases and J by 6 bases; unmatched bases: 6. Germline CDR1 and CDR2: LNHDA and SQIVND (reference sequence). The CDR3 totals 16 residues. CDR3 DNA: TGTGCCAGTAGTTCGCGACTAGCGGGAGGTTCCGGGGAGCTGTTTTTT. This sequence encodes CASSSRLAGGSGELFF.

CDR3 amino acids: CATRRTEGRYGYTF. The CDR3 bases are TGTGCCACTCGCCGGACAGAGGGAAGGTATGGCTACACCTTC. This chain connects TRBV6-5 to TRBJ1-2, with D possibly TRBD1 on 6 matching bases. Germline loops: CDR1 MNHEY, CDR2 SVGAGI. This CDR3 is 14 amino acids long. V lost 10 bases to trimming and J lost 5 bases, with 20 bases between them.

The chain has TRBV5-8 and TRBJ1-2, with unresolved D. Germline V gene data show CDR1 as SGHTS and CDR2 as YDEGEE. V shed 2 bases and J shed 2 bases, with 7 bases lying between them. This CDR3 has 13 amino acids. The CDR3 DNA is TGTGCCAGCAGCTTTTTCTCGAACTATGGCTACACCTTC. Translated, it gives CASSFFSNYGYTF.

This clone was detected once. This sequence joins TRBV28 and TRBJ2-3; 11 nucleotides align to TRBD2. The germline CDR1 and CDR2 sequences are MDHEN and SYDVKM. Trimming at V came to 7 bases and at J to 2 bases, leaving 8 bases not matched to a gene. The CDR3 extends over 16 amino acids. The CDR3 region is CASNQGTSGLTDTQYF. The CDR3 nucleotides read TGTGCCAGCAACCAAGGGACTAGCGGACTCACAGATACGCAGTATTTT.